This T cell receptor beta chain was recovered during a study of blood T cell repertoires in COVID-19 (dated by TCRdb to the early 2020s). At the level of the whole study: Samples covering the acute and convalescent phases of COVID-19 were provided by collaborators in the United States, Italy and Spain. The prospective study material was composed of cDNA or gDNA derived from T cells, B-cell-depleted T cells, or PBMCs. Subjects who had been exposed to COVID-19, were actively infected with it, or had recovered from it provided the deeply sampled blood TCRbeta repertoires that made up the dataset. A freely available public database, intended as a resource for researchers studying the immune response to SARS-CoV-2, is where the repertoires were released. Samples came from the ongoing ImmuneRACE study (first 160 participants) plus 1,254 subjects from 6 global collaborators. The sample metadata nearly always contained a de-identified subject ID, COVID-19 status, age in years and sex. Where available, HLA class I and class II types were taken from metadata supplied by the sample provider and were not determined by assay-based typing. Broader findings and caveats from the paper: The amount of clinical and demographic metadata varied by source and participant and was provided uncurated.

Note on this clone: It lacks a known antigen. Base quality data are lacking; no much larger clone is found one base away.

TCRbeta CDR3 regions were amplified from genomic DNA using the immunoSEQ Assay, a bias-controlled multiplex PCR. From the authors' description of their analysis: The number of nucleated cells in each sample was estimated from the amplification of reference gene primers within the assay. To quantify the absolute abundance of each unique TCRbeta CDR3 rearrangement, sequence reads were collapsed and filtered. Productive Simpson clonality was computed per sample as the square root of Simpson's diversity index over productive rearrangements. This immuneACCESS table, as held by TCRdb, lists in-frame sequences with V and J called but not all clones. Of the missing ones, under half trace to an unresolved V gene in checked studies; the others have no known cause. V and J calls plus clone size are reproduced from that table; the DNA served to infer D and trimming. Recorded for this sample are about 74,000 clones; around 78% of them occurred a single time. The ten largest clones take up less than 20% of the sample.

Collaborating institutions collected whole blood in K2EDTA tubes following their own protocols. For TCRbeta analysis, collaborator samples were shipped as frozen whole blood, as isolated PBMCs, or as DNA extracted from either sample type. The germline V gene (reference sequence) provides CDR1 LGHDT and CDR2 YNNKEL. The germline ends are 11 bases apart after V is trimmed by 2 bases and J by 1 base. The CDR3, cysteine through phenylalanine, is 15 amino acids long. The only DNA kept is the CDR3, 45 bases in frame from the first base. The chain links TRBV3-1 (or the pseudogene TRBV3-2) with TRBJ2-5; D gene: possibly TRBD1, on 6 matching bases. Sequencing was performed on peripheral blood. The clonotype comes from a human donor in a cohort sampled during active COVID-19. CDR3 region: CASSQSRGPQETQYF. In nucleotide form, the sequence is TGTGCCAGCAGCCAATCCAGGGGCCCCCAAGAGACCCAGTACTTC.